This TCR beta chain was documented in a study of OX40 agonist ivuxolimab in advanced cancers. On the study more broadly: Patients were treated with intravenous ivuxolimab, dosed at 0.01 to 10 mg/kg and infused every 2 weeks. Patients achieving partial responses numbered three: one hepatocellular carcinoma case and two cutaneous melanoma cases.

The assay was immunoSEQ multiplex PCR, and TCRdb's table has in-frame clones only and misses some. This sample yields 55,000 to 65,000 clones, of which roughly 85% are seen a single time; just under 4% belongs to the top ten. The CDR3 is 15 amino acids. The V segment lost 4 bases and the J segment 3 bases; nucleotides outside the gene matches: 3. The germline gives CDR1 MNHNS, CDR2 SASEGT. Sampled blood was obtained at baseline, cycle 4 day 1, and cycle 7 day 1. The TCR sequence derives from an adult with an advanced solid tumor such as melanoma, head and neck, liver or kidney cancer. The J gene is TRBJ2-2, the V gene TRBV6-1; 9 bases line up with TRBD1. The sequenced sample was CD4+ or CD8+ T cells sorted from blood, obtained in a trial of the OX40 agonist ivuxolimab. The CDR3 protein is CASSARTGDTGELFF. The CDR3 nucleotides are TGTGCCAGCAGTGCCCGGACAGGGGACACCGGGGAGCTGTTTTTT.